The next 16 T cell receptor beta chains were all read from a single sample in a study of T-cell memory formation after mild COVID-19. TCRdb reprocessed the 5' RACE reads via MiXCR and lists one record per CDR3 protein. The repertoire holds 150,000 to 200,000 distinct CDR3 sequences, with about 15% as singletons. Sequences were obtained from PBMCs or a T cell subset sorted from them (not recorded which). The receptors stem from an adult woman who had mild COVID-19 (a few samples of this study predate the infection). Cell type and time point are not known.

This clonotype appeared a few times. The chain joins TRBV27 to TRBJ2-3; 9 nucleotides align to TRBD2. Germline V CDR1 and CDR2: MNHEY, SMNVEV (reference sequence). The V gene end was trimmed by 4 bases and the J gene end by 3 bases; junction bases not matched to a gene: 8. The CDR3 loop spans 16 amino acids. This CDR3 is CASSSVAGAGTDTQYF. CDR3 in DNA: TGTGCCAGCAGTTCAGTAGCGGGAGCGGGTACAGATACGCAGTATTTT.

The CDR3 bases are TGTGCCAGCAGTTACGAGGGGGCGCCGCGGGACACTGAAGCTTTCTTT. Its protein product is CASSYEGAPRDTEAFF. The chain uses TRBV6-5 and TRBJ1-1; 7 nucleotides line up with TRBD1. Germline assignment: CDR1 MNHEY and CDR2 SVGAGI. The CDR3 extends over 16 amino acids. Trimming cost V 2 bases and J 3 bases; bases outside gene matches: 9.

The chain combines TRBV11-2 with TRBJ2-1, with 8 bases that match TRBD2. Losses at the gene ends were 0 bases for V and 9 bases for J; bases not matched to a gene: 10. Germline CDR1 and CDR2: SGHAT and FQNNGV. This CDR3 contains 16 residues. The CDR3 region is CASSLEPGGLAGEQFF. The DNA of the CDR3 is TGTGCCAGCAGCTTAGAACCGGGGGGGCTAGCGGGTGAGCAGTTCTTC.

In its sample, this clonotype was seen a few times. The rearrangement links TRBV11-3 to TRBJ1-1; D uncertain. This CDR3 contains 16 residues. The V and J ends lost 1 base and 4 bases respectively, with 16 bases between them. Looked up from germline, CDR1 is SGHNT and CDR2 is YENEEA. The CDR3 spells CASSLGYRFTGTEAFF. The CDR3 bases are TGTGCCAGCAGCTTAGGGTATCGATTTACTGGCACTGAAGCTTTCTTT.

This clonotype was found a few times. The chain carries TRBV7-6 and TRBJ2-7; the match to TRBD1 covers 8 bases. The CDR3 covers 16 residues. Unmatched junction bases numbered 8, after V lost 0 bases and J lost 4 bases. Germline CDR1 reads SGHVS; CDR2 reads FNYEAQ. Here the CDR3 DNA reads TGTGCCAGCAGCTTAGCGAAGGGACAGGAGAGATACGAGCAGTACTTC. Protein: CASSLAKGQERYEQYF.

This clonotype appeared a few times. The chain uses TRBV29-1 and TRBJ2-7, with D perhaps matching TRBD2 (5 bases). The germline V gene has CDR1 SQVTM and CDR2 ANQGSEA. CDR3 length: 13 residues. Trimming took off 4 bases at V and 6 bases at J, with 16 bases between the two ends. Written as DNA, the CDR3 is TGCAGCGTTGTCTGGCGCGGAGGAGGCGAGCAGTACTTC. Its protein product is CSVVWRGGGEQYF.

J is TRBJ2-3 and V is TRBV29-1; 13 nucleotides agree with TRBD2. Losses at the gene ends were 5 bases for V and 1 base for J; bases not matched to a gene: 9. Per germline, CDR1 SQVTM and CDR2 ANQGSEA. This CDR3 has 17 residues. The CDR3 sequence: CSVRTSGGARGTDTQYF. CDR3 DNA sequence: TGCAGCGTTCGCACTAGCGGGGGGGCCCGTGGCACAGATACGCAGTATTTT.

The chain combines TRBV7-2 with TRBJ2-1; 8 bases agree with TRBD2. The ends lost 7 bases at V and 10 bases at J; junction bases unmatched: 15. The V gene's germline CDR1 is SGHTA and CDR2 FQGNSA. The CDR3 totals 15 residues. CDR3 protein: CASTRGTSTSEEQFF. The CDR3, as DNA: TGTGCCAGCACCCGGGGGACTAGTACTTCGGAAGAGCAGTTCTTC.

This chain joins TRBV4-2 and TRBJ2-6; no definite D call. The CDR3 spans 16 residues. V lost 4 bases and J 1 base, leaving 11 bases between the germline ends. Germline V lookup: CDR1 LGHNA, CDR2 YNFKEQ. The CDR3 here is CASSRGPLSGANVLTF. The DNA for the CDR3 is TGTGCCAGCAGCCGAGGACCGTTATCTGGGGCCAACGTCCTGACTTTC.

This clonotype was seen ten or more times. The chain carries TRBV19 and TRBJ2-3; tentatively, D is TRBD2 (5 bases). V dropped 3 bases and J dropped 4 bases, with 14 bases sitting between them. The CDR3 spans 15 residues. Germline CDR1 is LNHDA and CDR2 is SQIVND (reference sequence). The CDR3 loop reads CASSIRASLADTQYF. For the CDR3, the DNA is TGTGCCAGTAGTATTAGGGCTAGCCTAGCAGATACGCAGTATTTT.

V is TRBV10-3 and J is TRBJ2-3; the match to TRBD2 covers 10 bases. The CDR3 extends over 14 amino acids. Trimming took 8 bases from V and 1 from J; bases not matched to a gene: 3. Germline CDR1 is ENHRY and CDR2 is SYGVKD. The CDR3 region has the DNA TGTGCCATCGCCGGGACTAGCGGCACAGATACGCAGTATTTT. Translating gives CAIAGTSGTDTQYF.

This clonotype was found a few times. CDR3 in DNA: TGTGCCTGGAGTGTACTAACTAGCCGGAATGAGCAGTTCTTC. Its translation is CAWSVLTSRNEQFF. V and J are TRBV30 and TRBJ2-1, with D possibly TRBD2 on 6 matching bases. Germline V gene data show CDR1 as GTSNPN and CDR2 as SVGIG (reference sequence). Trimming shortened V by 0 bases and J by 7 bases, and 13 bases separated the two germline ends. This CDR3 has 14 residues.

This chain uses TRBV29-1 with TRBJ2-1; 7 bases are a match to TRBD1. The V gene end was trimmed by 4 bases and the J gene end by 4 bases; junction bases not matched to a gene: 10. CDR3 length: 15 residues. Germline CDR1 and CDR2: SQVTM and ANQGSEA. CDR3 sequence: CSVVRQGGGYNEQFF. The CDR3 DNA follows: TGCAGCGTTGTACGACAGGGTGGGGGTTACAATGAGCAGTTCTTC.

This chain connects TRBV5-1 to TRBJ2-7; TRBD1 aligns across 7 bases. J was trimmed by 4 bases and V by 0 bases; bases with no gene match: 4. This CDR3 spans 14 amino acids. In germline, CDR1 is SGHRS, CDR2 YFSETQ. CDR3 sequence reads: CASSLGGGEYEQYF. The DNA of the CDR3 is TGCGCCAGCAGCTTGGGAGGGGGCGAATACGAGCAGTACTTC.

The rearrangement joins TRBV28 to TRBJ2-5; no clear D. V was trimmed by 5 bases and J by 5 bases, leaving 24 bases between them. Per germline, CDR1 MDHEN and CDR2 SYDVKM. The CDR3 loop spans 17 amino acids. Written as DNA, the CDR3 is TGTGCCAGCAGTGTGGGCAGGTTGGGTGGCTTCGTGGAGACCCAGTACTTC. Its protein product is CASSVGRLGGFVETQYF.

This clonotype was counted only a few times. The chain joins TRBV7-9 to TRBJ2-3, with 11 positions matching TRBD2. CDR3 length: 19 residues. V lost 5 bases and J lost 1; bases outside the gene matches: 14. CDR1 and CDR2 (germline): SEHNR, FQNEAQ (reference sequence). The CDR3 sequence: CASSPVLTSGEVGTDTQYF. CDR3 nucleotides: TGTGCCAGCAGCCCAGTCCTGACTAGCGGGGAGGTTGGCACAGATACGCAGTATTTT.